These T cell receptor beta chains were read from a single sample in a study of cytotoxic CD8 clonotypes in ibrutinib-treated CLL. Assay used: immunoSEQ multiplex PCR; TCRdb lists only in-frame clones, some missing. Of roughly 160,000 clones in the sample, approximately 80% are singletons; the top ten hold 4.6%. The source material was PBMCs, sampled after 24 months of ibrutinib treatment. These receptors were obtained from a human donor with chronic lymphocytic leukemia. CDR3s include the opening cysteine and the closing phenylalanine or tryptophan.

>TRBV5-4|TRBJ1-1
CASRHRDVANTEAFF
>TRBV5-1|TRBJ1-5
CASSLGWRDGNQPQHF
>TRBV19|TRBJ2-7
CASIPGRGHYEQYF
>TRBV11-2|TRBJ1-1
CASSRGHRNTEAFF
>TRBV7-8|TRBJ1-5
CASSPTGTESNQPQHF
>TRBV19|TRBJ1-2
CASSIGGGLLTGYGYTF
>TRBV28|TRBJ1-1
CASRTTGGGTEAFF
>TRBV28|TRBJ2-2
CASRPSGQRTGELFF
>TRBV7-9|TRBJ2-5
CASSPRGGDAGETQYF
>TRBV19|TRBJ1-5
CASSIGWTGRGDQPQHF
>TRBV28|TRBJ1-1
CASRTHEGYTEAFF
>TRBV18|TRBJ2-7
CASSPSDRVYSYEQYF
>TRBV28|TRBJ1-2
CALWGGRTLYGYTF
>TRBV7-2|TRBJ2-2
CASSLAGGPAGELFF
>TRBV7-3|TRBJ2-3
CASSGQRDRGLNTDTQYF
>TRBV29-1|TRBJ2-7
CSVEETRSSYEQYF
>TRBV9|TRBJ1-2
CASSVAKGFLRYGYTF
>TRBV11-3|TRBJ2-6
CASSPGGGNSGANVLTF
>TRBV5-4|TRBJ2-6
CASSPIGQGAATF
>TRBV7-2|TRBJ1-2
CASSLGQGGFGYTF
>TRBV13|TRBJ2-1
CASSLSGDRSEQFF
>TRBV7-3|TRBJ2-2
CASSSMGLPNTGELFF
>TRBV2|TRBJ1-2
CASSVQATGGYGYTF
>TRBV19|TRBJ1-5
CASRTVNNQPQHF